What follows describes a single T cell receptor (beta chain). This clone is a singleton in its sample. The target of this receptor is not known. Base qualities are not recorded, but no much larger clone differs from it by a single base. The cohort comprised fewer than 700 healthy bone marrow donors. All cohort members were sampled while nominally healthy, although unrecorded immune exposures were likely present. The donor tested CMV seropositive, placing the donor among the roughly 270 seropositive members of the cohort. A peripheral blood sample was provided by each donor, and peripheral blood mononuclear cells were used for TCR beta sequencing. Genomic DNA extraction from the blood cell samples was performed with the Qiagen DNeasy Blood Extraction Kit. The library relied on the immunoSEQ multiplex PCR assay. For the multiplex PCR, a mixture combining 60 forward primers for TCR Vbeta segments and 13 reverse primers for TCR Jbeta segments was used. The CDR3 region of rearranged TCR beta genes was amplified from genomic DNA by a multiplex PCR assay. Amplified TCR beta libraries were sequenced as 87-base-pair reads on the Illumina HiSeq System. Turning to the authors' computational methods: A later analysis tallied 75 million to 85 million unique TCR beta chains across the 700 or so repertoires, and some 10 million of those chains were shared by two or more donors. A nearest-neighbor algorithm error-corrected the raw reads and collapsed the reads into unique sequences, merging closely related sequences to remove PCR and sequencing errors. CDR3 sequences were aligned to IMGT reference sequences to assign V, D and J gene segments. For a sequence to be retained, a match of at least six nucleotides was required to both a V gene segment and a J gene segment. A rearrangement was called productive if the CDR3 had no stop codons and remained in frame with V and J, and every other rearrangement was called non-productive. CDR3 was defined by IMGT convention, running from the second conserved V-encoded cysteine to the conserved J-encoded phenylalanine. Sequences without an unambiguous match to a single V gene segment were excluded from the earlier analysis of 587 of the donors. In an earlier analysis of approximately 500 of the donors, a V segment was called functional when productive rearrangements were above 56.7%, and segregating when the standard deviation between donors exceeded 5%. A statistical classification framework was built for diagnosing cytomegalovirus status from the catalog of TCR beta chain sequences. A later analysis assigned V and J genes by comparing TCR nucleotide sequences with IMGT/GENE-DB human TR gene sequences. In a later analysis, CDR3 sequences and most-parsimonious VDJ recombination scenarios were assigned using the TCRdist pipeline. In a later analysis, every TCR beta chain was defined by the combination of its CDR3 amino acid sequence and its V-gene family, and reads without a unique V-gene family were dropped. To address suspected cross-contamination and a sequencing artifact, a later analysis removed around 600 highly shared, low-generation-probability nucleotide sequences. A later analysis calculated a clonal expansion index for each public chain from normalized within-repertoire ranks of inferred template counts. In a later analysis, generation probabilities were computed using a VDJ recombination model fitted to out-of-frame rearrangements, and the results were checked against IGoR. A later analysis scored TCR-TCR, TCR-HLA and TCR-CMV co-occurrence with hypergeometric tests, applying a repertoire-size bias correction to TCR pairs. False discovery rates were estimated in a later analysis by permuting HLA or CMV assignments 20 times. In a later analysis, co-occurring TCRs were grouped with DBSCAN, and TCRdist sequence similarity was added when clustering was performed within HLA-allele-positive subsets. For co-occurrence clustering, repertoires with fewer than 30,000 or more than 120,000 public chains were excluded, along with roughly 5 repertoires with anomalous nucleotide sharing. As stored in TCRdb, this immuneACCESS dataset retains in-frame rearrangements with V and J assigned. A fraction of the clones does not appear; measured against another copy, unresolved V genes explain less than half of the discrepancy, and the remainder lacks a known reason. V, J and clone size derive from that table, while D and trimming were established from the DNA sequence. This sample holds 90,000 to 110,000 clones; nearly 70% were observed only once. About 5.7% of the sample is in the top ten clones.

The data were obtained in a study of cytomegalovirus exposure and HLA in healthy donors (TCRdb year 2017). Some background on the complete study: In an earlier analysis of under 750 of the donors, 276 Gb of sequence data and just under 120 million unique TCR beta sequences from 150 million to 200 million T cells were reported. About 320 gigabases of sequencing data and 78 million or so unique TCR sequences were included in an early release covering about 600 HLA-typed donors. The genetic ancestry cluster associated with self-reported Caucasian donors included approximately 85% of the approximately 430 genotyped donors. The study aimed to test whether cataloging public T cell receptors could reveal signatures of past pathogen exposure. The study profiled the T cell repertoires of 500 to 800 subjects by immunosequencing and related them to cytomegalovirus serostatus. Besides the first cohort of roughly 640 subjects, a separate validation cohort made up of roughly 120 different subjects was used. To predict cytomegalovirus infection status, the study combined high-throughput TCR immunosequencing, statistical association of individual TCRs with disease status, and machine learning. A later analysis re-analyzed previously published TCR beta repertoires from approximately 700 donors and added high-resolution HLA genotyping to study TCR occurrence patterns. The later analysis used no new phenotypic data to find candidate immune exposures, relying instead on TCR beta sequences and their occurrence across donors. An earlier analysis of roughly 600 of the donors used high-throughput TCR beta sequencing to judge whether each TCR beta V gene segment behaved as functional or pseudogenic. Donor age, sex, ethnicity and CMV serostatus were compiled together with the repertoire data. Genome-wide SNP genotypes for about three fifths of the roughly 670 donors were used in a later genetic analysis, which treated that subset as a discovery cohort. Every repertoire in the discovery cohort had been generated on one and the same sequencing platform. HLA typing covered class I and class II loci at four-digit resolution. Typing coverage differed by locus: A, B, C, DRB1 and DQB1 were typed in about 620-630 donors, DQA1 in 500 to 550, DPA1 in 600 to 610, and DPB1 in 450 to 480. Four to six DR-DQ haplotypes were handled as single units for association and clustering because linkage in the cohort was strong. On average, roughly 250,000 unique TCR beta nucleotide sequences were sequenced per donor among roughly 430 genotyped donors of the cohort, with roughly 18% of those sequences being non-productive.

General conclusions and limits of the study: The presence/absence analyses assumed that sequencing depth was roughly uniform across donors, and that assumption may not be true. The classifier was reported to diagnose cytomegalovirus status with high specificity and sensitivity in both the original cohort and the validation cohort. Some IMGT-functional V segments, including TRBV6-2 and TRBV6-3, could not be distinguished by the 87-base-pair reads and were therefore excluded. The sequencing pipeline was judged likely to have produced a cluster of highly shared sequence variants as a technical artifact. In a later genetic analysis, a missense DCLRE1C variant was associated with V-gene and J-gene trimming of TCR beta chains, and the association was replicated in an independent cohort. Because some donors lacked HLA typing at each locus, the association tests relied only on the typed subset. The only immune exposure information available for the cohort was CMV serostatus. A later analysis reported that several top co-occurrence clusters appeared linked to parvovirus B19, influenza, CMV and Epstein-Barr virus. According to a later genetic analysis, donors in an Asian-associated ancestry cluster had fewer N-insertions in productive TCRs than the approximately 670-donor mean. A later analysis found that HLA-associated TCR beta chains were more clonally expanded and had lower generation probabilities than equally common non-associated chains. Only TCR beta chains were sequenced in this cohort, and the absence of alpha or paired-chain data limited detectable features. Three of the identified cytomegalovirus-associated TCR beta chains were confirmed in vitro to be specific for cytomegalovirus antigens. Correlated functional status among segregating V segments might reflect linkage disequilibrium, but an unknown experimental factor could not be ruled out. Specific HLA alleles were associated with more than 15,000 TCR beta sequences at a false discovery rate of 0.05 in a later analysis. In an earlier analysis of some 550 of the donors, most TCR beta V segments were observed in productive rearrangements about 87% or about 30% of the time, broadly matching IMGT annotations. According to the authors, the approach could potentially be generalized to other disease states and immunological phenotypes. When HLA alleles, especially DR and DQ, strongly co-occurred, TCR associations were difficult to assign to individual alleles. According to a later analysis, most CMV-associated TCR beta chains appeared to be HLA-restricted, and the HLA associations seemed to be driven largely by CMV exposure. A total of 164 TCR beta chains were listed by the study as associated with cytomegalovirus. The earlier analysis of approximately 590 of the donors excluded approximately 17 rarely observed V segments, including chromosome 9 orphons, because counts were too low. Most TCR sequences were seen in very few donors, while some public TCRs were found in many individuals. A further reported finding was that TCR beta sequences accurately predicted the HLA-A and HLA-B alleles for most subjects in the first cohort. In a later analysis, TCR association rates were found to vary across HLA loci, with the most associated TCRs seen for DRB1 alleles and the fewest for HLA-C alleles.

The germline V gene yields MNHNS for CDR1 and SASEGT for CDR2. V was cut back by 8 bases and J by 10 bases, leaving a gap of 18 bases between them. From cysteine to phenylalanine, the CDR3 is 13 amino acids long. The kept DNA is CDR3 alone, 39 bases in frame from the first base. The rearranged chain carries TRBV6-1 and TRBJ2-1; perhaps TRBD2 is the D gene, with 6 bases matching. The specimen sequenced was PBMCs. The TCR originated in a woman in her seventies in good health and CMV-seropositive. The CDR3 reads CASPPGDRFEQFF. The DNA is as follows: TGTGCCAGCCCACCGGGGGACCGATTCGAGCAGTTCTTC.